A selection of T cell receptor beta chains follows, all from one sample in a study of cytomegalovirus exposure and HLA in healthy donors. Only in-frame clones appear in the TCRdb table, and some are missing; sequencing was by immunoSEQ multiplex PCR. The table records roughly 150,000 clones, about 80% of them present only once. The sequenced sample was PBMCs. All receptors come from a man aged 25 to 45 in good health and CMV-seropositive. The CDR3 runs from the conserved cysteine through the conserved F or W. The order of the fields is J gene, D gene, V gene, clone size, CDR3 DNA, CDR3 protein. D genes are given only for firm matches. The size of a clone is reported for some rows only, either as once, few or many, or as a class for expanded clones.

>TRBJ2-7|-|TRBV7-8|-
TGTGCCAGCAGCTTTTCGGGGGGACAAAGCGAGCAGTACTTC
CASSFSGGQSEQYF
>TRBJ2-7|TRBD1|TRBV5-1|once
TGCGCCAGCAGCGAGGGACAGAGCTCCTACGAGCAGTACTTC
CASSEGQSSYEQYF
>TRBJ2-6|-|TRBV29-1|-
TGCAGCGTTGAGGTGACTCCTGGGGCCAACGTCCTGACTTTC
CSVEVTPGANVLTF
>TRBJ2-3|TRBD2|TRBV4-3|few
TGCGCCAGCAGCCAAGAGCTAGCGGGGGTGGCAGATACGCAGTATTTT
CASSQELAGVADTQYF
>TRBJ2-5|-|TRBV6-1|once
TGTGCCAGCAGAGGACCGGGACAATGGGAAGAGACCCAGTACTTC
CASRGPGQWEETQYF
>TRBJ2-7|-|TRBV1|-
TGCACCAGGCCGCAATGGAAGAGCGGGAGGGAACCTGACGAGCAGTACTTC
CTRPQWKSGREPDEQYF
>TRBJ2-7|TRBD2|TRBV28|-
TGTGCCACCCGAGGACTAGCGGGTTTATCCTACGAGCAGTACTTC
CATRGLAGLSYEQYF
>TRBJ2-2|-|TRBV4-2|-
TGTGCCAGCAGCCACCGCCAGGGGACCGGGGAGCTGTTTTTT
CASSHRQGTGELFF
>TRBJ2-6|-|TRBV4-1|-
TGCGCCAGCAGCCCTCGGGCTGGGGCCAACGTCCTGACTTTC
CASSPRAGANVLTF
>TRBJ1-4|-|TRBV30|-
TGTGCCTGGAGTGTACAGACTATCAATGAAAAACTGTTTTTT
CAWSVQTINEKLFF
>TRBJ2-1|TRBD1|TRBV18|-
TGTGCCAGCTCACCGGAAAGGACAGGGGCGGATGAGCAGTTCTTC
CASSPERTGADEQFF
>TRBJ1-4|-|TRBV15|-
TGTGCCACCAGCACTAGGGGCTGGAATGAAAAACTGTTTTTT
CATSTRGWNEKLFF
>TRBJ2-7|-|TRBV14|-
TGTGCCAGCAGCCAAGACAGTTACTACGAGCAGTACTTC
CASSQDSYYEQYF
>TRBJ1-1|-|TRBV6-1|-
TGTGCCAGCAGTGAATCGTGGAACACTGAAGCTTTCTTT
CASSESWNTEAFF
>TRBJ1-6|TRBD1|TRBV6-6|-
TGTGCCAGCAGCCTACAGGGGGCCCATTCACCCCTCCACTTT
CASSLQGAHSPLHF
>TRBJ2-5|-|TRBV11-2|-
TGTGCCAGCAGCTTAGTTGGGGGGACGGGCCGCGGGGAGACCCAGTACTTC
CASSLVGGTGRGETQYF
>TRBJ1-1|-|TRBV18|-
TGTGCCAGCTCACTAACGGACGGGGTGAACACTGAAGCTTTCTTT
CASSLTDGVNTEAFF
>TRBJ1-2|-|TRBV5-6|-
TGTGCCAGCAGCCTTCGTGTACCGGGATTATTCTATGGCTACACCTTC
CASSLRVPGLFYGYTF
>TRBJ1-2|-|TRBV5-4|-
TGTGCCAGCAGCTCCCCGGTGATGGCAGGACTCTATGGCTACACCTTC
CASSSPVMAGLYGYTF
>TRBJ1-2|TRBD1|TRBV28|-
TGTGCCAGCAGGCAGCAGCTACAGGGGGGGAGCGGCTACACCTTC
CASRQQLQGGSGYTF
>TRBJ1-4|TRBD1|TRBV30|-
TGTGCCTGGAATGCCAGGACAGGGGTGCGAGGTGAAAAACTGTTTTTT
CAWNARTGVRGEKLFF
>TRBJ1-2|-|TRBV6-1|-
TGTGCCACGGACTCCCAAAACTATGGCTACACCTTC
CATDSQNYGYTF
>TRBJ2-7|TRBD2|TRBV5-4|few
TGTGCCAGCAGCCCGGGACTACCAGGGCGCGAGCAGTACTTC
CASSPGLPGREQYF
>TRBJ2-1|TRBD2|TRBV5-1|-
TGCGCCAGCAGCTTGGCAGCGGGAGTTAACAATGAGCAGTTCTTC
CASSLAAGVNNEQFF
>TRBJ2-2|TRBD2|TRBV7-2|once
TGTGCCAGCAGCCCCCACCCCAGCGGGAGGGCTCGGGAGCTGTTTTTT
CASSPHPSGRARELFF
>TRBJ2-7|TRBD2|TRBV4-1|-
TGCGCCAGCAGCCTTGGGACTAGCCCGTTCTACGAGCAGTACTTC
CASSLGTSPFYEQYF
>TRBJ2-3|TRBD2|TRBV11-3|-
TGTGCCAGCAGCACCGGGACTATCACAGATACGCAGTATTTT
CASSTGTITDTQYF
>TRBJ1-2|-|TRBV30|-
TGTGCCTGGAGTCCTGCAGGCCCCTATGGCTACACCTTC
CAWSPAGPYGYTF
>TRBJ2-5|TRBD2|TRBV6-5|-
TGTGCCAGCAGTTACTCTGCGGGGGCCCAGTACTTC
CASSYSAGAQYF
>TRBJ2-7|TRBD2|TRBV2|-
TGTGCCAGCAGTGTCCAGCCTAGCGGGAAAAACGAGCAGTACTTC
CASSVQPSGKNEQYF
>TRBJ2-2|-|TRBV6-5|-
TGTGCCAGCAGTTACGACTCCGGCACCGGGGAGCTGTTTTTT
CASSYDSGTGELFF
>TRBJ1-3|-|TRBV18|few
TGTGCCAGCTCACCTCGCGGGGCTGGAAACACCATATATTTT
CASSPRGAGNTIYF